The subject of this entry is one T cell receptor (beta chain). The data derive from a study of blood T cell repertoires in COVID-19. Study details: COVID-19 samples, acute and convalescent, were from the United States, Italy and Spain. T cells, B-cell-depleted T cells, or PBMCs supplied cDNA or gDNA.

V shed 2 bases, J shed 2 bases, and the junction held 3 bases outside the gene matches. The CDR3 has 14 residues. The germline gives CDR1 MRHNA, CDR2 SNTAGT. In the original processing: Estimation of nucleated cell counts relied on the amplification of reference gene primers. The repertoire was sequenced with immunoSEQ multiplex PCR; TCRdb's copy has only in-frame clones and lacks some. V, J and clone size are taken as reported in that table, and D and trimming were inferred from the DNA itself. The top ten clones hold around 8% of a sample with approximately 50,000 clones, roughly 88% of them seen once.

This receptor was obtained from a human donor in a cohort sampled during active COVID-19. The sequencing input was peripheral blood. The chain uses TRBV6-4 and TRBJ2-7, with 7 bases aligning to TRBD1. CDR3 in amino acids: CASSDGTETYEQYF. The CDR3 DNA sequence: TGTGCCAGCAGTGACGGGACAGAGACCTACGAGCAGTACTTC.